A selection of T cell receptor beta chains follows, all from one sample in a study of the immune and genomic landscape of osteosarcoma. The table came from immunoSEQ multiplex PCR; TCRdb's copy has only in-frame clones and leaves some out. The sample holds a few thousand clones, 55% to 85% seen once. The sample comprised tumor tissue from a local recurrence in the femur. All receptors derive from a man between 18 and 35 years old with osteosarcoma. Each CDR3 is given with its conserved first and last residue. The D gene is left open where the match is weak. Not every row has a clone size; where given, it reads once, few, many or a size class.

size	D	V	J	length	CDR3	DNA
-	-	TRBV18	TRBJ2-3	17	CASSLRNKPGVADTQYF	TGTGCCAGCTCATTGAGAAACAAACCAGGGGTCGCAGATACGCAGTATTTT
few	-	TRBV5-4	TRBJ1-1	14	CASRYTGPNTEAFF	TGTGCCAGCAGGTATACAGGACCTAACACTGAAGCTTTCTTT
-	TRBD2	TRBV6-4	TRBJ2-3	16	CASSDGLAGGPDTQYF	TGTGCCAGCAGTGACGGACTAGCGGGAGGGCCAGATACGCAGTATTTT
-	-	TRBV29-1	TRBJ2-5	14	CSVEDFREPETQYF	TGCAGCGTTGAAGATTTCCGGGAACCAGAGACCCAGTACTTC
-	-	TRBV7-6	TRBJ2-3	14	CASSLLAGTDTQYF	TGTGCCAGCAGCTTACTAGCTGGCACAGATACGCAGTATTTT
-	TRBD2	TRBV5-1	TRBJ2-1	16	CASSLGGTSGSNEQFF	TGCGCCAGCAGCTTGGGCGGGACTAGCGGGAGCAATGAGCAGTTCTTC
-	-	TRBV14	TRBJ2-7	17	CASSQARMDRVTGEQYF	TGTGCCAGCAGCCAAGCCCGAATGGATAGGGTAACAGGGGAGCAGTACTTC
-	-	TRBV7-6	TRBJ2-1	15	CASSLAGASYNEQFF	TGTGCCAGCAGCTTAGCGGGAGCATCATACAATGAGCAGTTCTTC
-	TRBD1	TRBV5-1	TRBJ1-6	15	CASSLIGDSRAPLHF	TGCGCCAGCAGCTTGATTGGGGACAGTAGGGCACCCCTCCACTTT
-	TRBD1	TRBV9	TRBJ1-3	17	CASSERGQGLSGNTIYF	TGTGCCAGCAGCGAGAGGGGACAGGGTCTGTCTGGAAACACCATATATTTT
-	-	TRBV5-1	TRBJ2-2	16	CASSLHRAGNTGELFF	TGCGCCAGCAGCTTGCACCGGGCCGGGAACACCGGGGAGCTGTTTTTT
-	-	TRBV18	TRBJ1-1	15	CASSPLPGDDTEAFF	TGTGCCAGCTCACCATTGCCAGGGGATGACACTGAAGCTTTCTTT
-	TRBD2	TRBV5-1	TRBJ2-5	17	CASSLPETSGSRETQYF	TGCGCCAGCAGCTTGCCGGAGACTAGCGGGAGTCGGGAGACCCAGTACTTC
-	TRBD1	TRBV28	TRBJ1-5	15	CAIAKQGGENQPQHF	TGTGCCATAGCCAAGCAGGGGGGAGAAAATCAGCCCCAGCATTTT
few	-	TRBV6-5	TRBJ1-2	13	CASSGGVGHGYTF	TGTGCCAGCAGTGGCGGCGTCGGGCATGGCTACACCTTC
-	-	TRBV30	TRBJ1-2	15	CAWSVGEGVNYGYTF	TGTGCCTGGAGTGTGGGGGAAGGGGTCAACTATGGCTACACCTTC
few	-	TRBV2	TRBJ2-1	12	CASSEQVFEQFF	TGTGCCAGCAGTGAGCAAGTCTTCGAGCAGTTCTTC
-	-	TRBV18	TRBJ2-7	13	CASSPQISYEQYF	TGTGCCAGCTCACCCCAAATCTCCTACGAGCAGTACTTC
-	-	TRBV29-1	TRBJ1-1	14	CSVGAGYSNTEAFF	TGCAGCGTTGGCGCAGGTTACTCGAACACTGAAGCTTTCTTT
-	TRBD2	TRBV9	TRBJ2-3	16	CASSVGLAGGTDTQYF	TGTGCCAGCAGCGTGGGTCTAGCGGGAGGCACAGATACGCAGTATTTT
-	TRBD1	TRBV6-6	TRBJ2-7	14	CASSYGGQEGEQYF	TGTGCCAGCAGTTACGGGGGACAGGAGGGCGAGCAGTACTTC
-	-	TRBV9	TRBJ2-7	15	CASSADRDITYEQYF	TGTGCCAGCAGCGCCGACCGGGACATTACCTACGAGCAGTACTTC
-	TRBD2	TRBV7-9	TRBJ2-1	15	CATTGREGAYNEQFF	TGTGCCACCACCGGGAGGGAGGGTGCCTACAATGAGCAGTTCTTC
-	-	TRBV30	TRBJ1-1	16	CAWSVYRPSDGGEAFF	TGTGCCTGGAGTGTATATAGGCCATCCGACGGAGGTGAAGCTTTCTTT
-	TRBD2	TRBV5-4	TRBJ2-1	15	CASSYTSGTFNEQFF	TGTGCCAGCAGCTATACTAGCGGGACGTTCAATGAGCAGTTCTTC
few	TRBD2	TRBV9	TRBJ2-1	15	CASSVLSGTYNEQFF	TGTGCCAGCAGCGTACTTAGCGGGACCTACAATGAGCAGTTCTTC
-	-	TRBV28	TRBJ1-1	15	CASSLRRLMNTEAFF	TGTGCCAGCAGTCTGAGACGGCTCATGAACACTGAAGCTTTCTTT
large	-	TRBV4-1	TRBJ2-7	13	CASSQEGAYEQYF	TGCGCCAGCAGCCAAGAGGGGGCCTACGAGCAGTACTTC
-	-	TRBV30	TRBJ1-3	14	CAWSGGYSGNTIYF	TGTGCCTGGAGTGGGGGTTACTCTGGAAACACCATATATTTT
few	TRBD1	TRBV2	TRBJ2-7	14	CASGRTGGSYEQYF	TGTGCCAGCGGGAGGACAGGGGGCTCCTACGAGCAGTACTTC
-	-	TRBV5-6	TRBJ1-5	14	CASSQNRPNQPQHF	TGTGCCAGCAGCCAAAACAGGCCTAATCAGCCCCAGCATTTT
-	TRBD1	TRBV29-1	TRBJ2-7	15	CSVEVFRTGTYEQYF	TGCAGCGTTGAAGTTTTTAGGACAGGTACCTACGAGCAGTACTTC
-	-	TRBV5-1	TRBJ1-2	19	CASSPSVPPPDLPRGVYTF	TGCGCCAGCAGCCCCTCGGTTCCCCCGCCGGACCTCCCGAGAGGTGTCTACACCTTC
few	-	TRBV2	TRBJ2-3	14	CASSQWDNTDTQYF	TGTGCCAGCTCGCAGTGGGACAACACAGATACGCAGTATTTT
few	-	TRBV27	TRBJ2-7	14	CASSERYRVHEQYF	TGTGCCAGCAGTGAAAGATACAGGGTTCACGAGCAGTACTTC
-	-	TRBV11-1	TRBJ1-2	14	CASSFSASSYGYTF	TGTGCCAGCAGCTTTTCCGCCTCTTCTTATGGCTACACCTTC
-	-	TRBV5-1	TRBJ2-2	14	CASSLALDTGELFF	TGCGCCAGCAGCTTGGCGTTAGACACCGGGGAGCTGTTTTTT
-	-	TRBV7-2	TRBJ1-1	15	CASSLAIGVGTEAFF	TGTGCCAGCAGCTTAGCGATAGGCGTGGGCACTGAAGCTTTCTTT
once	-	TRBV9	TRBJ2-3	15	CASSVAGAGADTQYF	TGTGCCAGCAGCGTAGCCGGGGCGGGCGCAGATACGCAGTATTTT
large	TRBD1	TRBV5-1	TRBJ1-6	14	CASSRDRNNSPLHF	TGCGCCAGCAGCAGGGACAGAAATAATTCACCCCTCCACTTT
once	-	TRBV7-9	TRBJ2-6	18	CASSSPGQPTSGANVLTF	TGTGCCAGCAGCTCTCCTGGACAGCCGACTTCTGGGGCCAACGTCCTGACTTTC
once	-	TRBV5-6	TRBJ1-1	12	CASSLLGTEAFF	TGTGCCAGCAGCTTGTTAGGCACTGAAGCTTTCTTT
-	TRBD2	TRBV5-1	TRBJ2-2	18	CATTDSWAGGPSAGELFF	TGCGCCACCACGGACTCTTGGGCGGGAGGGCCCTCGGCCGGGGAGCTGTTTTTT
-	-	TRBV5-1	TRBJ1-2	13	CASSLLDSHGYTF	TGCGCCAGCAGCTTACTAGACAGCCATGGCTACACCTTC
-	TRBD2	TRBV19	TRBJ2-7	15	CASSIKAGTNYEQYF	TGTGCCAGTAGTATTAAAGCGGGAACCAACTACGAGCAGTACTTC
-	-	TRBV5-4	TRBJ2-7	15	CASSLVGGPSYEQYF	TGTGCCAGCAGCTTGGTGGGCGGTCCCTCCTACGAGCAGTACTTC
-	-	TRBV5-5	TRBJ2-3	14	CASSLETRTDTQYF	TGTGCCAGCAGCTTGGAGACTAGAACAGATACGCAGTATTTT
-	TRBD2	TRBV5-1	TRBJ2-1	15	CASGPGLAGDNEQFF	TGCGCCAGCGGACCGGGACTAGCGGGAGACAATGAGCAGTTCTTC
-	TRBD2	TRBV19	TRBJ2-1	15	CASSTREARLNEQFF	TGTGCCAGTAGTACGCGGGAGGCCCGTCTCAATGAGCAGTTCTTC
-	-	TRBV6-5	TRBJ2-1	12	CASSYWPGKQFF	TGTGCCAGCAGTTACTGGCCGGGCAAGCAGTTCTTC
few	-	TRBV29-1	TRBJ1-1	13	CSVPAVSGTEAFF	TGCAGCGTTCCGGCAGTCTCTGGCACTGAAGCTTTCTTT